These 23 T cell receptor beta chains were all obtained from the same sample, sequenced in a study of T cell responses to AZD1222 COVID-19 vaccine. The protocol was immunoSEQ multiplex PCR, while the TCRdb copy is restricted to in-frame clones and leaves out a portion. This table lists 150,000 or so clones. Sequenced material: peripheral blood. These receptors were taken from an adult in good health.

The chain is built from TRBV30 and TRBJ1-5; D not certain. The CDR3 is 13 amino acids. CDR1 is GTSNPN and CDR2 is SVGIG in the germline V gene (reference sequence). V dropped 0 bases and J dropped 4 bases, with 7 bases sitting between them. The CDR3 loop is CAWSVDTNQPQHF. In nucleotides, the CDR3 is TGTGCCTGGAGTGTAGACACGAATCAGCCCCAGCATTTT.

Frequency places this clone as medium-sized (0.01 to 0.1%). The gene calls are TRBV6-2 or TRBV6-3 and TRBJ2-5; D is undetermined. With 0 bases removed from V and 5 bases from J, the gap between germline ends came to 4 bases. The CDR3 is 12 residues long. Germline-derived CDR1 and CDR2 are MNHEY and SVGEGT. The CDR3 sequence is CASSYSLETQYF. CDR3 nucleotide sequence: TGTGCCAGCAGTTACTCGCTGGAGACCCAGTACTTC.

This rearrangement joins TRBV27 to TRBJ2-6; unclear D gene. Germline lookup yields CDR1 MNHEY and CDR2 SMNVEV (reference sequence). Trimming took off 7 bases at V and 2 bases at J, with 21 bases between the two ends. The CDR3 is 18 residues long. The CDR3 is CASTTKYASLPGANVLTF. DNA for the CDR3: TGTGCCAGCACCACTAAATATGCCTCCCTCCCTGGGGCCAACGTCCTGACTTTC.

The rearrangement uses TRBV23-1 and TRBJ2-7; D might be TRBD2 (5 bases). TRBV23-1 is assigned to the ORF class and has an uncertain function. There are 15 residues in the CDR3. V was shortened by 0 bases and J by 0 bases, with 9 bases between the two germline ends. The CDR3 is CASSQSRVSSYEQYF. The CDR3 coding sequence is TGCGCCAGCAGTCAATCGAGGGTATCCTCCTACGAGCAGTACTTC.

V is TRBV3-1 (or the pseudogene TRBV3-2) and J is TRBJ1-3; D is uncertain. The CDR3 sequence is 16 residues long. V shed 4 bases and J shed 0 bases, with 13 bases lying between them. The germline CDR1 and CDR2 sequences are LGHDT and YNNKEL (reference sequence). This CDR3 reads CASSPNQRSSGNTIYF. For the CDR3, the DNA is TGTGCCAGCAGCCCCAACCAGCGGAGCTCTGGAAACACCATATATTTT.

The chain uses TRBV11-2 and TRBJ1-3, with D hard to call. Germline V CDR1 and CDR2: SGHAT, FQNNGV. The V end was cut by 5 bases, the J end by 4 bases, with 12 bases between. The CDR3 totals 14 residues. Here the CDR3 reads CASSPSSLGNTIYF. The CDR3 region has the DNA TGTGCCAGCAGCCCTTCGAGCCTGGGAAACACCATATATTTT.

V gene TRBV2 combines with J gene TRBJ1-2; tentatively, D is TRBD1 (5 bases). V lost 5 bases and J 7 bases, leaving 17 bases between the germline ends. Germline V CDR1 and CDR2: SNHLY, FYNNEI. The CDR3 extends over 14 amino acids. Written as DNA, the CDR3 is TGTGCCAGCAGTCGACAGCGCGAATCGGGTGGCTACACCTTC. Translated, it gives CASSRQRESGGYTF.

The V gene is TRBV3-1 (or the pseudogene TRBV3-2), the J gene TRBJ2-7; D is undetermined. CDR3 size: 15 residues. V gave up 4 bases and J gave up 2 bases, with 15 bases separating them. Germline V gene lookup returns CDR1 LGHDT and CDR2 YNNKEL (reference sequence). The CDR3 sequence: CASSPEGFNPYEQYF. CDR3 coding DNA: TGTGCCAGCAGCCCCGAAGGGTTTAATCCCTACGAGCAGTACTTC.

The V call is TRBV5-8, the J call TRBJ2-6; no clear D. V dropped 2 bases and J dropped 0 bases, with 6 bases sitting between them. This CDR3 comprises 15 residues. Germline CDR1 reads SGHTS; CDR2 reads YDEGEE. In DNA form, the CDR3 reads TGTGCCAGCAGCTTACAGTTCTCTGGGGCCAACGTCCTGACTTTC. This gives the protein CASSLQFSGANVLTF.

This sequence joins TRBV6-5 and TRBJ2-5; 11 nucleotides align to TRBD1. The CDR3 totals 15 residues. V lost 6 bases, J lost 2 bases, and 5 bases stayed unmatched. Germline lookup yields CDR1 MNHEY and CDR2 SVGAGI. Written as DNA, the CDR3 is TGTGCCAGCAGAGGGACAGGGGGTAGGCAAGAGACCCAGTACTTC. It is translated as CASRGTGGRQETQYF.

This chain uses TRBV4-1 with TRBJ1-4; 10 bases agree with TRBD1. The J segment lost 7 bases and the V segment lost 1 base, leaving 3 bases of the junction unmatched. This CDR3 contains 15 residues. The germline V gene encodes CDR1 MGHRA and CDR2 YSYEKL. The chain's CDR3 is CASSQVGTGAEKLFF. The CDR3 DNA sequence: TGCGCCAGCAGCCAAGTGGGGACAGGGGCTGAAAAACTGTTTTTT.

A note on this clone: The sample contains more than one DNA sequence encoding this CDR3. The chain employs TRBV9 and TRBJ2-7; weak D call: TRBD2 (5 bases). Trimming took off 0 bases at V and 2 bases at J, with 9 bases between the two ends. This CDR3 is built from 14 residues. Germline V CDR1 and CDR2: SGDLS, YYNGEE. CDR3 nucleotide sequence: TGTGCCAGCAGCGTAGGTGGAGGTACCTACGAGCAGTACTTC. It is translated as CASSVGGGTYEQYF.

This chain connects TRBV28 to TRBJ1-1, with D unclear. Trimming took 6 bases from V and 0 from J, leaving 20 bases between them. The CDR3 contains 17 residues. Germline CDR1 and CDR2: MDHEN and SYDVKM. The CDR3 region has the DNA TGTGCCAGCAGCCGAATGAGGGCCCCCACTTTGAACACTGAAGCTTTCTTT. Residues: CASSRMRAPTLNTEAFF.

The chain couples TRBV7-2 to TRBJ2-7; D is uncertain. The germline CDR1 and CDR2 sequences are SGHTA and FQGNSA. This CDR3 comprises 14 residues. Between the trimmed V and J ends, which lost 1 base and 0 bases, there was a span of 7 bases. CDR3 bases: TGTGCCAGCAGCTTAGGGCTGGGCTCCTACGAGCAGTACTTC. This translates into CASSLGLGSYEQYF.

The chain joins TRBV7-3 to TRBJ2-2; D possibly corresponds to TRBD1 (6 bases). CDR1 SGHTA and CDR2 FQGTGA come from the germline V gene. Between the trimmed V and J ends, which lost 6 bases and 4 bases, there was a span of 12 bases. The CDR3 consists of 14 residues. The CDR3 region has the DNA TGTGCCAGCAGTAACCAGGGGACCACCGGGGAGCTGTTTTTT. The encoded protein is CASSNQGTTGELFF.

This chain connects TRBV14 to TRBJ1-2; a weak D match, TRBD1 (5 bases). This CDR3 has 14 residues. Trimming removed 8 bases at V and 0 bases at J, with 13 bases between. Germline lookup yields CDR1 SGHDN and CDR2 FVKESK. The CDR3 loop reads CASFPGTPNYGYTF. CDR3 coding DNA: TGTGCCAGCTTCCCAGGGACCCCTAACTATGGCTACACCTTC.

CDR3 in amino acids: CASSFGTVLSGNTIYF. The CDR3, as DNA: TGTGCCAGCAGCTTCGGGACCGTCCTCTCGGGAAACACCATATATTTT. The chain uses TRBV5-5 and TRBJ1-3; a weak D match, TRBD1 (5 bases). The CDR3 is 16 residues long. Looked up from germline, CDR1 is SGHKS and CDR2 is YYEKEE (reference sequence). Trimming pared 2 bases from V and 4 bases from J, leaving 16 bases between.

The genes are TRBV27 and TRBJ1-2; 7 nucleotides line up with TRBD1. In germline, CDR1 is MNHEY, CDR2 SMNVEV (reference sequence). The CDR3 is 13 amino acids. With 6 bases clipped from V and 4 bases from J, the junction kept 5 bases outside the gene matches. The CDR3 protein is CASRRGQGYGYTF. CDR3 coding DNA: TGTGCCAGCAGAAGGGGGCAGGGCTATGGCTACACCTTC.

The V gene is TRBV20-1, the J gene TRBJ2-7; perhaps D is TRBD1 or TRBD2 (5 bases each). With 6 bases removed from V and 4 bases from J, the gap between germline ends came to 10 bases. This CDR3 is 11 amino acids long. In germline, CDR1 is DFQATT, CDR2 SNEGSKA (reference sequence). CDR3 sequence (DNA): TGCAGTGCGGGACGACGGTACGAGCAGTACTTC. Translating it yields CSAGRRYEQYF.

This chain uses TRBV7-8 with TRBJ1-6, with unresolved D. V gave up 5 bases and J gave up 7 bases, with 6 bases separating them. Per the germline V gene, CDR1 is SGHVS and CDR2 is FQNEAQ. CDR3 length: 12 residues. The CDR3 DNA reads as TGTGCCAGCAGCAGGAGAAATTCACCCCTCCACTTT. This gives the protein CASSRRNSPLHF.

The V gene is TRBV5-4, the J gene TRBJ1-1; D remains ambiguous. Germline-derived CDR1 and CDR2 are SGHNT and YYREEE (reference sequence). This CDR3 is built from 13 residues. Trimming pared 3 bases from V and 5 bases from J, leaving 11 bases between. The CDR3 nucleotides read TGTGCCAGCAGCTACCCGTCTGGGACTGAAGCTTTCTTT. Encoded protein: CASSYPSGTEAFF.

The rearrangement joins TRBV9 to TRBJ2-5; 7 positions match TRBD2. This CDR3 region has 16 residues. CDR1 and CDR2 (germline): SGDLS, YYNGEE. The V segment lost 0 bases and the J segment 0 bases; nucleotides outside the gene matches: 5. The CDR3 loop is CASSVGTSDYQETQYF. The CDR3 DNA reads TGTGCCAGCAGCGTAGGAACTAGCGACTACCAAGAGACCCAGTACTTC.

The chain links TRBV2 to TRBJ1-3, with D maybe TRBD1 (5 bases). The ends were cut back, 9 bases at V and 0 bases at J, with 9 bases in the middle. The germline V gene has CDR1 SNHLY and CDR2 FYNNEI. The CDR3 is made up of 13 amino acids. The DNA of the CDR3 is TGTGCCAGTGGGGCGAGCTCTGGAAACACCATATATTTT. This translates into CASGASSGNTIYF.